What follows describes a single T cell receptor beta chain. The sample originates from a study of T cell responses to AZD1222 COVID-19 vaccine. Study in general: Recipients boosted at about 4 weeks or about 12 weeks are pooled.

The ends were cut back, 5 bases at V and 5 bases at J, with 15 bases in the middle. CDR1 is SQVTM and CDR2 is ANQGSEA in the germline V gene. CDR3 length equals 14 residues. Sequencing was performed with immunoSEQ multiplex PCR; in TCRdb, only in-frame clones are kept and a portion is missing. In the table there are roughly 130,000 clones, 92% of which are singletons. This TCR was sampled from an adult in good health. V usage is TRBV29-1 and J usage is TRBJ1-4, with a possible D match to TRBD1 (5 bases). The sequenced sample was peripheral blood, obtained on day 0 of AZD1222 vaccination. CDR3 in amino acids: CSVRVTASNEKLFF. The CDR3 DNA is TGCAGCGTTCGGGTGACAGCTAGCAATGAAAAACTGTTTTTT.